This T cell receptor (beta chain) originates from a study of T cell responses to AZD1222 COVID-19 vaccine. CDR1 is LNHNV and CDR2 is YYDKDF in the germline V gene (reference sequence). This CDR3 is built from 16 residues. V shed 1 base and J shed 6 bases, with 15 bases lying between them. The table came from immunoSEQ multiplex PCR; TCRdb's copy has only in-frame clones and leaves some out. The sample includes over 65,000 clones, about nine tenths seen only once; the top ten take around 6.7%. This clone was observed a single time. The sample in question was peripheral blood, obtained on day 0 of AZD1222 vaccination. This TCR was sampled from an adult in good health. This rearrangement joins TRBV15 to TRBJ1-4; D gene ambiguous. CDR3 amino acids: CATSRVPKGSYEKLFF. The CDR3 DNA reads TGTGCCACCAGCAGAGTTCCTAAGGGTTCGTATGAAAAACTGTTTTTT.